The 9 T cell receptor beta chains listed next were all sequenced from one sample in a study (dated by TCRdb to 2016 to 2017). The receptor library was made with RT-PCR. The instrument given in TCRdb is Illumina MiSeq. TCRdb reanalyzed the raw reads on its own, using fastp at Q25 for trimming and MiXCR for clone calling, and kept in-frame beta chains. Records with the same CDR3 protein are collapsed into one entry carrying the most frequent genes and DNA. In all, the sample holds about 680,000 distinct CDR3 sequences, and 13% to 15% of those were seen once. The ten biggest clones cover around 3.3% of the sample. Sequencing was done on a sample of memory CD4+ T cells from blood. The receptors here all came from a female donor in good health, serving as a healthy control.

This clonotype was counted between two and nine times. The chain employs TRBV11-1 and TRBJ2-3; D possibly corresponds to TRBD2 (5 bases). Germline CDR1 SGHAT, CDR2 FQDESV (reference sequence). Between the trimmed V and J ends, which lost 4 bases and 4 bases, there was a span of 24 bases. The CDR3 is made up of 18 amino acids. The CDR3 sequence is CASSSRATDLGSADTQYF. The CDR3 DNA follows: TGTGCCAGCAGCTCTAGAGCCACGGACTTAGGATCCGCAGATACGCAGTATTTT.

This clonotype was recorded at least ten times. The gene calls are TRBV15 and TRBJ1-2; D is unresolved. V dropped 0 bases and J dropped 8 bases, with 7 bases sitting between them. The CDR3 is made up of 12 amino acids. Germline lookup yields CDR1 LNHNV and CDR2 YYDKDF (reference sequence). CDR3 coding DNA: TGTGCCACCAGCAGAGATGGTGAAGGCTACACCTTC. It codes for CATSRDGEGYTF.

In DNA, the CDR3 is TGTGCCACCAGCAGAGTTTGGGGGCCCCGGACAGGGCACATTGAGCAGTTCTTC. This codes for CATSRVWGPRTGHIEQFF. The chain uses TRBV15 and TRBJ2-1; 8 bases are a match to TRBD1. CDR1 LNHNV and CDR2 YYDKDF come from the germline V gene (reference sequence). J was trimmed by 9 bases and V by 1 base; bases with no gene match: 17. The CDR3 has 18 residues.

This clonotype was recorded at least ten times. The V gene is TRBV5-1, the J gene TRBJ2-7; 8 positions match TRBD2. This CDR3 is built from 13 residues. The germline gives CDR1 SGHRS, CDR2 YFSETQ. J was trimmed by 4 bases and V by 6 bases; bases with no gene match: 6. Written as DNA, the CDR3 is TGCGCCAGCAAAGAAGCGGGAGAGTACGAGCAGTACTTC. Residues: CASKEAGEYEQYF.

This clonotype was counted once. J is TRBJ1-1 and V is TRBV2, with 7 bases aligning to TRBD1. This CDR3 spans 13 amino acids. V dropped 7 bases and J dropped 4; count of bases not matched to a gene: 6. Germline values: CDR1 SNHLY, CDR2 FYNNEI. In nucleotides, the CDR3 is TGTGCCAGCAAGGGGGCTTTGGGCACTGAAGCTTTCTTT. Translation gives CASKGALGTEAFF. The full variable domain, rest sourced from reference TRBV2 and TRBJ1-1, is EPEVTQTPSHQVTQMGQEVILRCVPISNHLYFYWYRQILGQKVEFLVSFYNNEISEKSEIFDDQFSVERPDGSNFTLKIRSTKLEDSAMYFCASKGALGTEAFFGQGTRLTVV.

At least ten counts were recorded for this clonotype. The V call is TRBV6-2 or TRBV6-3, the J call TRBJ2-3; 7 bases fit TRBD1. Germline CDR1 and CDR2: MNHEY and SVGEGT. The CDR3 totals 16 residues. Trimming cost V 5 bases and J 4 bases; bases outside gene matches: 12. The CDR3 nucleotides read TGTGCCAGCAGTAGGGGACAGCGTGCCGCCGCAGATACGCAGTATTTT. Translating it yields CASSRGQRAAADTQYF.

This chain joins TRBV6-1 and TRBJ2-5; 8 nucleotides align to TRBD1. The CDR3 covers 15 residues. The germline V gene encodes CDR1 MNHNS and CDR2 SASEGT. Trimming took 7 bases from V and 2 from J; bases not matched to a gene: 9. DNA for the CDR3: TGTGCCAGCATCCCCCGGACAGGGAAACAAGAGACCCAGTACTTC. Residues: CASIPRTGKQETQYF.

This clonotype was recorded at least ten times. J is TRBJ2-5 and V is TRBV7-2; 7 bases are shared with TRBD1. In germline, CDR1 is SGHTA, CDR2 FQGNSA. The CDR3 length is 13 residues. Trimming at V came to 5 bases and at J to 2 bases, leaving 2 bases not matched to a gene. Here the CDR3 DNA reads TGTGCCAGCAGCCCGGGACAGCAAGAGACCCAGTACTTC. This gives the protein CASSPGQQETQYF.

There are a few counts of this clonotype. The genes are TRBV6-2 or TRBV6-3 and TRBJ2-3; 7 nucleotides line up with TRBD2. The junction had 9 bases not matched to a gene; V was cut back by 5 bases and J by 4 bases. The CDR3 length is 15 residues. CDR1 and CDR2 (germline): MNHEY, SVGEGT. This chain's CDR3 is CASSGTISRPDTQYF. The CDR3 region has the DNA TGTGCCAGCAGTGGGACTATATCGCGTCCAGATACGCAGTATTTT.